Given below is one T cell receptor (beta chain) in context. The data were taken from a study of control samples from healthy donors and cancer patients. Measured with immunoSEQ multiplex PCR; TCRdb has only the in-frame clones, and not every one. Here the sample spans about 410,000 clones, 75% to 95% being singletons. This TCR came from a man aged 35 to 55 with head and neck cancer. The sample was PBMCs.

DNA of the CDR3: TGTGCCAGCAGTTTTGCGCGCGATCAGCCCCAGCATTTT. This translates into CASSFARDQPQHF. The chain employs TRBV12-3 or TRBV12-4 and TRBJ1-5; D unresolved. Trimming shortened V by 3 bases and J by 5 bases, and 8 bases separated the two germline ends. The CDR3 has 13 amino acids.